Given below is one T cell receptor (beta chain) in context. The antigen it recognizes is unknown. Per-nucleotide qualities are absent, and no much larger clonotype sits a single base away. The donors belonged to the validation cohort of approximately 130 subjects, which was separate from the 666-subject first cohort. The data stem from a study of cytomegalovirus exposure and HLA in healthy donors (dated by TCRdb to the late 2010s). Turning to the overall study: According to a later analysis, one platform produced both the roughly 110 validation repertoires and the approximately 670 repertoires of the first cohort. The study was designed to test whether signatures of past pathogen exposure could be identified by cataloging public T cell receptors. In addition to the first cohort of around 670 subjects, a separate validation cohort of 120 different subjects was used. To predict cytomegalovirus infection status, the study brought together high-throughput TCR immunosequencing, statistical association of individual TCRs with disease status, and machine learning. Results the study describes overall, beyond this receptor: Cytomegalovirus status was reported to be diagnosed by the classifier with high specificity and sensitivity in both the original and validation cohorts. Across donors, most TCR sequences were observed very rarely, whereas some public TCRs were present in many individuals. The validation cohort had no HLA typing available for a later analysis, so co-occurrence within that cohort was assessed over all 120 or so repertoires. A later analysis found that TCRs clustered in the first cohort also tended to co-occur in the 130 or so validation repertoires, with 94% of cluster scores above 0. It was suggested by the authors that the approach could potentially be generalized to other disease states and immunological phenotypes. In the study, approximately 150 TCR beta chains were listed as associated with cytomegalovirus. Three of the identified cytomegalovirus-associated TCR beta chains were confirmed in vitro to be specific for cytomegalovirus antigens.

Receptor amplification or capture employed the immunoSEQ multiplex PCR assay. Per the source publication's procedure: To diagnose cytomegalovirus status from the catalog of TCR beta chain sequences, a statistical classification framework was built. This is the immuneACCESS table as TCRdb keeps it, with only in-frame sequences that have V and J called. A part of the clones is gone; compared with another copy, unresolved V genes explain less than half, and the rest is unexplained. From that table come the V and J calls and clone size; the DNA was used to work out D and trimming. The sample table lists approximately 300,000 clones, 75% to 90% of them with a count of one. More than 0.9% of the sample goes to the ten largest clones. Material: PBMCs. This sequence was found in a woman aged 25 to 39 in good health and CMV-seropositive.

The CDR3 reads CASSYSDREAFF. The nucleotide sequence is TGTGCCAGCAGTTACTCCGACAGAGAAGCTTTCTTT. Recombination joined TRBV6-6 with TRBJ1-1, with TRBD1 tentatively as D gene (5 bases match). From its cysteine to its phenylalanine, the CDR3 spans 12 amino acids. The read is trimmed to its CDR3 DNA, 36 bases read in frame from base 1. The germline ends are 7 bases apart after V is trimmed by 0 bases and J by 8 bases. Reading the germline V gene (reference sequence) gives CDR1 MNHNY and CDR2 SVGAGI.